These 24 T cell receptor beta chains originate from one sample sequenced in a study of shared clonotypes between healthy human individuals. In the naive CD8 group, cells lacked CD45RO and were positively selected for CCR7, so terminally differentiated effector memory CD45RA+ cells were left out. Only in-frame clones appear in the TCRdb table, and some are missing; sequencing was by immunoSEQ multiplex PCR. The sample has millions of clones, around 96% seen once; the top ten hold about 1.1%. Sequenced input: naive CD8+ T cells sorted from blood. Receptors were obtained from a man between 18 and 35 years old in good health.

The sample holds one count of this clone. In the same sample, other DNA sequences code for this CDR3. The genes are TRBV27 and TRBJ1-1, with D unresolved. This CDR3 contains 13 residues. CDR1 and CDR2 (germline): MNHEY, SMNVEV (reference sequence). V shed 4 bases and J shed 1 base, with 7 bases lying between them. The CDR3 nucleotides read TGTGCCAGCAGTTGGTTGGAGAACACTGAAGCTTTCTTT. It translates to CASSWLENTEAFF.

This clone was counted between two and nine times. The chain carries TRBV2 and TRBJ1-6; the D is unclear. This CDR3 has 14 amino acids. V lost 4 bases, J lost 8 bases, and 12 bases lay in between. CDR1 is SNHLY, CDR2 FYNNEI, per germline. CDR3 region: CASSVTPLDSPLHF. Written as DNA, the CDR3 is TGTGCCAGCAGTGTTACCCCCTTGGATTCACCCCTCCACTTT.

The rearrangement links TRBV29-1 to TRBJ1-2, with 9 bases matching TRBD1. The CDR3 is 14 residues long. The trim removed 7 bases at V and 3 bases at J, leaving 9 bases unmatched. Per germline, CDR1 SQVTM and CDR2 ANQGSEA. Written as DNA, the CDR3 is TGCAGCGGACTAGTGGGACAGGGCGACTATGGCTACACCTTC. This codes for CSGLVGQGDYGYTF.

The chain uses TRBV9 and TRBJ2-3; D perhaps matches TRBD2 (6 bases). The CDR3 sequence is 14 residues long. Germline lookup yields CDR1 SGDLS and CDR2 YYNGEE. Trimming shortened V by 5 bases and J by 9 bases, and 19 bases separated the two germline ends. CDR3 DNA sequence: TGTGCCAGCAGTTGGGAAACGGAGGGGTTCACGCAGTATTTT. Translation gives CASSWETEGFTQYF.

Here the CDR3 DNA reads TGCGCCAGTCTTCAGACGTCCGGGACGGGGGTTAACTATGGCTACACCTTC. Its protein product is CASLQTSGTGVNYGYTF. V is TRBV10-2 and J is TRBJ1-2; maybe TRBD1 (5 bases). Germline V CDR1 and CDR2: WSHSY, SAAADI. The CDR3 has 17 amino acids. Trimming stripped 9 bases from V and 1 base from J, with 24 bases between.

This chain uses TRBV4-1 with TRBJ2-2, with TRBD2 as a possible D gene (6 bases). V dropped 2 bases and J dropped 3 bases, with 16 bases sitting between them. This CDR3 spans 17 amino acids. Germline V gene sequence: CDR1 MGHRA, CDR2 YSYEKL. CDR3 region: CASSQSKAGRYTGELFF. In DNA form, the CDR3 reads TGCGCCAGCAGCCAAAGCAAGGCGGGGAGATACACCGGGGAGCTGTTTTTT.

This clone has a single count. This CDR3 reads CASSLSGTPTYEQYF. The CDR3 nucleotides are TGTGCCAGCAGTTTATCTGGGACTCCAACCTACGAGCAGTACTTC. The rearrangement uses TRBV27 and TRBJ2-7, with D possibly matching TRBD2 (6 bases). Per germline, CDR1 MNHEY and CDR2 SMNVEV (reference sequence). V lost 0 bases to trimming and J lost 2 bases, with 11 bases between them. The CDR3 extends over 15 amino acids.

This chain links TRBV7-3 with TRBJ2-5; TRBD1 might be the D (5 bases). Germline assignment: CDR1 SGHTA and CDR2 FQGTGA. The germline V and J ends were trimmed by 5 bases and 5 bases, with 12 bases remaining between them. The CDR3 loop spans 13 amino acids. In nucleotides, the CDR3 is TGTGCCAGCAGCGACCAGGGTATGGAGACCCAGTACTTC. This codes for CASSDQGMETQYF.

The genes are TRBV5-1 and TRBJ2-5; D is possibly TRBD1 (6 bases). CDR1 is SGHRS and CDR2 is YFSETQ in the germline V gene. This CDR3 contains 12 residues. Trimming took off 4 bases at V and 2 bases at J, with 6 bases between the two ends. The CDR3: CASSGTQETQYF. The CDR3 DNA reads TGCGCCAGCAGCGGGACACAAGAGACCCAGTACTTC.

A word on this clone: Additional DNA sequences in this sample encode the identical CDR3. The chain combines TRBV19 with TRBJ2-7; tentative D call: TRBD2 (5 bases). The ends were cut back, 2 bases at V and 0 bases at J, with 8 bases in the middle. Per the germline V gene, CDR1 is LNHDA and CDR2 is SQIVND (reference sequence). CDR3 length: 14 amino acids. DNA for the CDR3: TGTGCCAGTAGTATAAGCGGAACCTCCTACGAGCAGTACTTC. This sequence encodes CASSISGTSYEQYF.

With regard to this clone: At the DNA level, this CDR3 is encoded by other sequences in the same sample as well. CDR3 sequence reads: CASSLGQGNTEAFF. As DNA, the CDR3 is TGTGCCAGCAGTTTAGGACAGGGGAACACTGAAGCTTTCTTT. The rearrangement uses TRBV27 and TRBJ1-1; 8 bases match TRBD1. Germline V CDR1 and CDR2: MNHEY, SMNVEV (reference sequence). This CDR3 spans 14 amino acids. J was trimmed by 1 base and V by 2 bases; bases with no gene match: 0.

This clone was picked up one time. Other DNA sequences within the sample encode an identical CDR3. This chain links TRBV11-2 with TRBJ2-3, with D tentatively TRBD2 (6 bases). Looked up from germline, CDR1 is SGHAT and CDR2 is FQNNGV. CDR3 length equals 13 residues. V lost 6 bases and J lost 2, with 9 bases in between. The CDR3 DNA is TGTGCCAGCAGGGGAGGATTCACAGATACGCAGTATTTT. This gives the protein CASRGGFTDTQYF.

V is TRBV7-6 and J is TRBJ2-1; TRBD1 agrees at 9 bases. Trimming cost V 4 bases and J 3 bases; bases outside gene matches: 4. The CDR3 has 15 residues. Per the germline V gene, CDR1 is SGHVS and CDR2 is FNYEAQ. The CDR3 region has the DNA TGTGCCAGCAGCTACGGGACAGGGATCTACAATGAGCAGTTCTTC. Protein: CASSYGTGIYNEQFF.

The chain couples TRBV5-8 to TRBJ2-2; no clear D. CDR1 and CDR2 (germline): SGHTS, YDEGEE. CDR3 length equals 13 residues. The ends were cut back, 1 base at V and 4 bases at J, with 5 bases in the middle. The CDR3 spells CASSLLPTGELFF. The CDR3 nucleotides read TGTGCCAGCAGCTTGCTGCCCACCGGGGAGCTGTTTTTT.

The chain couples TRBV2 to TRBJ1-4; unclear D gene. The CDR3 consists of 13 residues. V was shortened by 6 bases and J by 7 bases, with 12 bases between the two germline ends. The germline gives CDR1 SNHLY, CDR2 FYNNEI. The CDR3 sequence is CASSNRVLEKLFF. The CDR3 DNA reads TGTGCCAGCAGCAATCGTGTTCTTGAAAAACTGTTTTTT.

This sequence joins TRBV11-2 and TRBJ1-2; 9 bases fit TRBD1. With 5 bases clipped from V and 4 bases from J, the junction kept 11 bases outside the gene matches. The CDR3 extends over 16 amino acids. Germline assignment: CDR1 SGHAT and CDR2 FQNNGV. The CDR3 DNA reads TGTGCCAGCAGCCCACCGGACAGGGGCGCGGTCTATGGCTACACCTTC. It specifies CASSPPDRGAVYGYTF.

The chain has TRBV5-6 and TRBJ2-1; no reliable D call. V dropped 4 bases and J dropped 9 bases, with 14 bases sitting between them. Germline CDR1 SGHDT, CDR2 YYEEEE. This CDR3 has 13 residues. CDR3 bases: TGTGCCAGCAGCCCGCCTTCCAGAATTGAGCAGTTCTTC. It specifies CASSPPSRIEQFF.

The chain uses TRBV5-8 and TRBJ1-1; the D is unclear. Germline V CDR1 and CDR2: SGHTS, YDEGEE. V lost 1 base and J lost 0, with 7 bases in between. This CDR3 is built from 14 residues. CDR3: CASSLSGVNTEAFF. Here the CDR3 DNA reads TGTGCCAGCAGCTTGTCCGGAGTGAACACTGAAGCTTTCTTT.

The gene calls are TRBV11-2 and TRBJ2-7, with 8 nucleotides matching TRBD2. Trimming at V came to 5 bases and at J to 2 bases, leaving 2 bases not matched to a gene. In germline, CDR1 is SGHAT, CDR2 FQNNGV. This CDR3 has 13 amino acids. This CDR3 reads CASSRRGAYEQYF. DNA for the CDR3: TGTGCCAGCAGCCGGCGGGGGGCCTACGAGCAGTACTTC.

V and J are TRBV9 and TRBJ2-2, with unresolved D. The germline gives CDR1 SGDLS, CDR2 YYNGEE. V lost 1 base to trimming and J lost 0 bases, with 4 bases between them. The CDR3 extends over 14 amino acids. The CDR3 protein is CASSVTTNTGELFF. The CDR3 nucleotides are TGTGCCAGCAGCGTAACGACGAACACCGGGGAGCTGTTTTTT.

The V and J genes are TRBV5-6 and TRBJ2-7, with 10 bases aligning to TRBD2. The CDR3 is 15 residues long. CDR1 and CDR2 from the germline V gene are SGHDT and YYEEEE. With 3 bases clipped from V and 2 bases from J, the junction kept 5 bases outside the gene matches. Here the CDR3 reads CASSSKLAGPYEQYF. CDR3 DNA: TGTGCCAGCAGCTCAAAACTAGCGGGGCCCTACGAGCAGTACTTC.

The chain recombines TRBV7-9 with TRBJ2-6, with D uncertain. The CDR3 contains 16 residues. Germline CDR1 SEHNR, CDR2 FQNEAQ (reference sequence). The ends were cut back, 0 bases at V and 6 bases at J, with 12 bases in the middle. CDR3 sequence reads: CASSLAGNHAANVLTF. CDR3 coding DNA: TGTGCCAGCAGCTTAGCGGGAAATCACGCGGCCAACGTCCTGACTTTC.

The rearrangement uses TRBV7-6 and TRBJ2-1; D tentatively reads TRBD1 or TRBD2 (6 bases each). The CDR3 has 13 amino acids. V was pared by 1 base and J by 8 bases, with 9 bases between. Looked up from germline, CDR1 is SGHVS and CDR2 is FNYEAQ. The CDR3 here is CASSLGGGYEQFF. The CDR3, as DNA: TGTGCCAGCAGCTTAGGAGGGGGGTATGAGCAGTTCTTC.

The sample holds one count of this clone. The chain links TRBV9 to TRBJ2-3; tentatively, D is TRBD2 (5 bases). CDR1 SGDLS and CDR2 YYNGEE come from the germline V gene. V dropped 0 bases and J dropped 6 bases, with 20 bases sitting between them. This CDR3 contains 17 residues. The CDR3 nucleotides are TGTGCCAGCAGCGTAGCCGGGTGGTCCGGGAAGGGTGATACGCAGTATTTT. Translation gives CASSVAGWSGKGDTQYF.